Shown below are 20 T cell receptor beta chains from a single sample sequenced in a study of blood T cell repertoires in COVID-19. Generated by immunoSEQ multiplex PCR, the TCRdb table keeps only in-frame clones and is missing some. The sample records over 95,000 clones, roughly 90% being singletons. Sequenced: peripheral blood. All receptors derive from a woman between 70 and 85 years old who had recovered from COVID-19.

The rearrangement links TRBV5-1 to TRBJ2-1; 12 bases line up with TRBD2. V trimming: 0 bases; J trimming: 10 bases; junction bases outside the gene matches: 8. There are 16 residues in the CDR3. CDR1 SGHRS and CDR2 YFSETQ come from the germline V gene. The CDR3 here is CASSLGETSGSGEQFF. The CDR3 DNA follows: TGCGCCAGCAGCTTGGGGGAGACTAGCGGGAGTGGGGAGCAGTTCTTC.

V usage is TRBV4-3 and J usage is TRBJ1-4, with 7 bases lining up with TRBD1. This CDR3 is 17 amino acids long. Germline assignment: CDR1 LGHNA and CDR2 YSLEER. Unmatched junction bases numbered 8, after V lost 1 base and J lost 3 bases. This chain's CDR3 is CASSQGEGAAANEKLFF. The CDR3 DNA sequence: TGCGCCAGCAGCCAAGGCGAGGGGGCCGCGGCTAATGAAAAACTGTTTTTT.

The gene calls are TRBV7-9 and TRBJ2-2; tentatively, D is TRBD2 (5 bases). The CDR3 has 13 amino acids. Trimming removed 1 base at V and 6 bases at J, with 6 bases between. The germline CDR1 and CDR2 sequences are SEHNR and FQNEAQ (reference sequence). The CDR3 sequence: CASSLGGSGELFF. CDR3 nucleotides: TGTGCCAGCAGCTTAGGAGGGTCCGGGGAGCTGTTTTTT.

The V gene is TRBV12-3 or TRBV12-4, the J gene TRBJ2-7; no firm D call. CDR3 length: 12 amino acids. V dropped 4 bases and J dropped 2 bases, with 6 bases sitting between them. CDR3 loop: CASSSYTYEQYF. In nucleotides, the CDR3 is TGTGCCAGCAGTTCGTATACCTACGAGCAGTACTTC.

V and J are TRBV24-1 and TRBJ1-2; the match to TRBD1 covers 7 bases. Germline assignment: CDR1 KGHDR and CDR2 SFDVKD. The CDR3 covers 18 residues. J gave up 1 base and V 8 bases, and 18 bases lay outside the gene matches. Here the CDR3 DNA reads TGTGCCACCACCGCTCGGTGGACAGGAGCACGACTTAACTATGGCTACACCTTC. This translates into CATTARWTGARLNYGYTF.

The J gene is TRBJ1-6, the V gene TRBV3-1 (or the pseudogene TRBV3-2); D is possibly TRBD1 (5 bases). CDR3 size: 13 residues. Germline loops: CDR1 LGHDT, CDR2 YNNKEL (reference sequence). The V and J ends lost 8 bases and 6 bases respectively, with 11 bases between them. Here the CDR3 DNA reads TGTGCCAGCGCCTTACAGGTTAATTCACCCCTCCACTTT. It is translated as CASALQVNSPLHF.

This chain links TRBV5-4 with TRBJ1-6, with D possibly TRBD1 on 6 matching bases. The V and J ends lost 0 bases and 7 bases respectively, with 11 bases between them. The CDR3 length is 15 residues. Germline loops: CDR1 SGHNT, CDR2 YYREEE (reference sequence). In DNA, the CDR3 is TGTGCCAGCAGCTTGGACAGGGTCGGGAATTCACCCCTCCACTTT. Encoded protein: CASSLDRVGNSPLHF. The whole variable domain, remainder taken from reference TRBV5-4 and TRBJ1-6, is ETGVTQSPTHLIKTRGQQVTLRCSSQSGHNTVSWYQQALGQGPQFIFQYYREEENGRGNFPPRFSGLQFPNYSSELNVNALELDDSALYLCASSLDRVGNSPLHFGNGTRLTVT.

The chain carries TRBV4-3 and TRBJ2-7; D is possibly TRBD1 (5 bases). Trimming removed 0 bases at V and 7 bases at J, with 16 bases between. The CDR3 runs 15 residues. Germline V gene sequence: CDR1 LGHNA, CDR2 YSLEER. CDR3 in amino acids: CASSQDRLSGREQYF. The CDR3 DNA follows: TGCGCCAGCAGCCAAGACCGCCTTTCAGGGCGGGAGCAGTACTTC.

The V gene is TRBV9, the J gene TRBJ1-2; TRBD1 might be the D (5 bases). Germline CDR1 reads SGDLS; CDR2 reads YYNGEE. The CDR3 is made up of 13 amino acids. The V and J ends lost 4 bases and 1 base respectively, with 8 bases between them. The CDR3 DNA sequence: TGTGCCAGCAGCCCCGACAGTAACTATGGCTACACCTTC. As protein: CASSPDSNYGYTF.

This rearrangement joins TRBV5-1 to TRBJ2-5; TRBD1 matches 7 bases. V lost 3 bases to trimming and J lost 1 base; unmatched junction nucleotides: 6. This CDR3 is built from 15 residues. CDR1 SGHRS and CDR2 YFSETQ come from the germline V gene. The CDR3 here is CASSYNYRGQETQYF. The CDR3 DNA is TGCGCCAGCAGCTATAATTACAGGGGCCAAGAGACCCAGTACTTC. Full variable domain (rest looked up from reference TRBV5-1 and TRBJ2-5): KAGVTQTPRYLIKTRGQQVTLSCSPISGHRSVSWYQQTPGQGLQFLFEYFSETQRNKGNFPGRFSGRQFSNSRSEMNVSTLELGDSALYLCASSYNYRGQETQYFGPGTRLLVL.

CDR3 DNA: TGTGCCAGTAGGGGACTAGGGGAAGAGCAGTTCTTC. It encodes CASRGLGEEQFF. The rearrangement links TRBV19 to TRBJ2-1; 8 bases line up with TRBD2. CDR1 and CDR2 from the germline V gene are LNHDA and SQIVND (reference sequence). This CDR3 spans 12 amino acids. V gave up 6 bases and J gave up 10 bases; unmatched junction bases: 5. Variable domain in full (rest from reference TRBV19 and TRBJ2-1): DGGITQSPKYLFRKEGQNVTLSCEQNLNHDAMYWYRQDPGQGLRLIYYSQIVNDFQKGDIAEGYSVSREKKESFPLTVTSAQKNPTAFYLCASRGLGEEQFFGPGTRLTVL.

For the CDR3, the DNA is TGTGCCTGGCGGACAGGAGCTTACTATGGCTACACCTTC. Residues: CAWRTGAYYGYTF. This chain connects TRBV30 to TRBJ1-2, with TRBD1 matching 7 bases. This CDR3 contains 13 residues. The trim removed 5 bases at V and 3 bases at J, leaving 6 bases unmatched. Germline V gives CDR1 GTSNPN, CDR2 SVGIG (reference sequence).

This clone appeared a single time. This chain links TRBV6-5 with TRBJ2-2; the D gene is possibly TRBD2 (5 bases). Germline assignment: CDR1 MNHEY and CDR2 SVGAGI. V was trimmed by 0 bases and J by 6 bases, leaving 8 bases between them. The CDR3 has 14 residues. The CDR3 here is CASSYSAGAGELFF. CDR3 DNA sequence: TGTGCCAGCAGTTACTCAGCCGGGGCCGGGGAGCTGTTTTTT.

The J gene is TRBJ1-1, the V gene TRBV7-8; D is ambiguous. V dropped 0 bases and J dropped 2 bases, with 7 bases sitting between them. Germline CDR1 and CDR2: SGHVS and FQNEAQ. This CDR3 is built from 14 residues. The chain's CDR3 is CASSLASGNTEAFF. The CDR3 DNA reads TGTGCCAGCAGCTTAGCATCCGGTAACACTGAAGCTTTCTTT.

In nucleotides, the CDR3 is TGCAGCGTTGTGGGAGGACTAGTCGGCTTTAGGGAGCAGTACTTC. Its translation is CSVVGGLVGFREQYF. The chain uses TRBV29-1 and TRBJ2-7; 7 bases fit TRBD2. The CDR3 has 15 residues. Germline V gene data show CDR1 as SQVTM and CDR2 as ANQGSEA. With 4 bases clipped from V and 7 bases from J, the junction kept 16 bases outside the gene matches.

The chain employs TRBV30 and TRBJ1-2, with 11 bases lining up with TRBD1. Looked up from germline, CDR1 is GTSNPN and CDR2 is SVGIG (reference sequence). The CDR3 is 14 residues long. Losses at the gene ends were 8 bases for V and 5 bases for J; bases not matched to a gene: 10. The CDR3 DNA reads TGTGCCGGGAACCGGGACAGGGGGAATTATGGCTACACCTTC. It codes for CAGNRDRGNYGYTF. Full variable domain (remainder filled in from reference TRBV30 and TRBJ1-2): SQTIHQWPATLVQPVGSPLSLECTVEGTSNPNLYWYRQAAGRGLQLLFYSVGIGQISSEVPQNLSASRPQDRQFILSSKKLLLSDSGFYLCAGNRDRGNYGYTFGSGTRLTVV.

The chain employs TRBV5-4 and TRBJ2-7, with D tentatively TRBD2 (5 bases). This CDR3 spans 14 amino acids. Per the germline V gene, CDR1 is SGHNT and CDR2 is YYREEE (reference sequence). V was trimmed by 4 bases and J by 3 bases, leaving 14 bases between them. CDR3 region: CASSPSPSSYEQYF. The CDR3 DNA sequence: TGTGCCAGCAGCCCTTCGCCTAGCAGCTACGAGCAGTACTTC.

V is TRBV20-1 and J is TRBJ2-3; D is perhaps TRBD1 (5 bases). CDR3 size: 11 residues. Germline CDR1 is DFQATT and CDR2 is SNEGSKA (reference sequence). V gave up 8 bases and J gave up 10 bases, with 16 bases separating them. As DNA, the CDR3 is TGCAGTCACTTTCAGGGATCAGCGCAGTATTTT. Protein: CSHFQGSAQYF.

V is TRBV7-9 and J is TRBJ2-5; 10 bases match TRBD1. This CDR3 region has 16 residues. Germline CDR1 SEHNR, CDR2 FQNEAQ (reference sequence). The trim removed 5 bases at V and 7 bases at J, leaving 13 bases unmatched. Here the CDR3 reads CASSLGGTGARGTQYF. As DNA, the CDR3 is TGTGCCAGCAGCCTGGGAGGGACAGGGGCCCGGGGGACCCAGTACTTC.

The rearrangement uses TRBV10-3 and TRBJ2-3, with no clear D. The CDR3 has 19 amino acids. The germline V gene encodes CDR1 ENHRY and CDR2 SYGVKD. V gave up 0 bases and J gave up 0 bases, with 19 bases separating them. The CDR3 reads CAISESLPIATISTDTQYF. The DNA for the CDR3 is TGTGCCATCAGTGAGTCTCTCCCGATAGCCACCATTAGCACAGATACGCAGTATTTT.